The 21 T cell receptor beta chains presented below share a single source sample, sequenced in a study of Graves' ophthalmopathy and Graves' hyperthyroidism. RNA transcripts yielded amplified TCR beta CDR3 regions. First-round RT-PCR employed HTBI primers, with a second-round multiplex PCR after it. TCRdb reanalysed the multiplex PCR reads using MiXCR and keeps one entry per CDR3 protein. The table shows fewer than 400,000 distinct CDR3 sequences, with approximately 20% occurring only once. The sequencing sample was made of peripheral blood. The receptors come from a woman aged 18-29 years with Graves' ophthalmopathy.

The chain links TRBV28 to TRBJ2-7; TRBD2 might be the D (5 bases). Trimming took off 4 bases at V and 3 bases at J, with 10 bases between the two ends. The germline gives CDR1 MDHEN, CDR2 SYDVKM. The CDR3 contains 13 residues. This CDR3 is CASSSFSVYEQYF. In nucleotides, the CDR3 is TGTGCCAGCAGTTCCTTTAGCGTCTACGAGCAGTACTTC.

This clonotype came up many times. The chain combines TRBV29-1 with TRBJ2-7; D might be TRBD2 (6 bases). Germline assignment: CDR1 SQVTM and CDR2 ANQGSEA. The germline V and J ends were trimmed by 6 bases and 1 base, with 19 bases remaining between them. The CDR3 runs 15 residues. The CDR3 DNA reads TGCAGCGTCAGACCGGGGGTAGGGGTGTCCTACGAGCAGTACTTC. This translates into CSVRPGVGVSYEQYF.

This clonotype was seen many times. The chain carries TRBV5-1 and TRBJ1-2, with 9 bases identical to TRBD1. This CDR3 contains 17 residues. Trimming at V came to 4 bases and at J to 0 bases, leaving 10 bases not matched to a gene. Germline lookup yields CDR1 SGHRS and CDR2 YFSETQ. The CDR3 protein is CASSAKTGGPANYGYTF. The CDR3 nucleotides read TGCGCCAGCAGCGCAAAGACAGGGGGTCCAGCTAACTATGGCTACACCTTC. Full variable domain (rest looked up from reference TRBV5-1 and TRBJ1-2): KAGVTQTPRYLIKTRGQQVTLSCSPISGHRSVSWYQQTPGQGLQFLFEYFSETQRNKGNFPGRFSGRQFSNSRSEMNVSTLELGDSALYLCASSAKTGGPANYGYTFGSGTRLTVV.

This clonotype was seen at least ten times. V is TRBV6-2 or TRBV6-3 and J is TRBJ2-4; TRBD2 agrees at 10 bases. Losses at the gene ends were 0 bases for V and 0 bases for J; bases not matched to a gene: 17. Germline V gene sequence: CDR1 MNHEY, CDR2 SVGEGT. The CDR3 covers 22 residues. This CDR3 is CASSYSSPSGGPTSLAKNIQYF. CDR3 sequence (DNA): TGTGCCAGCAGTTACTCGAGCCCTAGCGGGGGACCTACTTCCTTAGCCAAAAACATTCAGTACTTC.

This clonotype was counted many times. This rearrangement joins TRBV6-2 or TRBV6-3 to TRBJ2-7, with D hard to call. The CDR3 extends over 16 amino acids. V was pared by 2 bases and J by 0 bases, with 14 bases between. Germline CDR1 MNHEY, CDR2 SVGEGT. DNA of the CDR3: TGTGCCAGCAGTTACGACCGAGGACGGAGCTCCTACGAGCAGTACTTC. It codes for CASSYDRGRSSYEQYF.

The sample holds many counts of this clonotype. This chain joins TRBV18 and TRBJ2-7; 7 nucleotides match TRBD1. This CDR3 has 14 amino acids. Germline CDR1 is KGHSH and CDR2 is LQKENI. V lost 3 bases to trimming and J lost 3 bases; unmatched junction nucleotides: 5. DNA for the CDR3: TGTGCCAGCTCACCGGACAGGCAGGTCTACGAGCAGTACTTC. It codes for CASSPDRQVYEQYF. Drawing the rest from reference TRBV18 and TRBJ2-7, the complete variable domain is NAGVMQNPRHLVRRRGQEARLRCSPMKGHSHVYWYRQLPEEGLKFMVYLQKENIIDESGMPKERFSAEFPKEGPSILRIQQVVRGDSAAYFCASSPDRQVYEQYFGPGTRLTVT.

This clonotype appeared many times. The V gene is TRBV28, the J gene TRBJ1-6; TRBD1 is a possible D gene (5 bases). CDR1 MDHEN and CDR2 SYDVKM come from the germline V gene. The CDR3 has 14 amino acids. Trimming shortened V by 7 bases and J by 8 bases, and 15 bases separated the two germline ends. CDR3 sequence: CASTPNRRDSPLHF. For the CDR3, the DNA is TGTGCCAGCACCCCCAACAGGCGAGATTCACCCCTCCACTTT.

This clonotype was counted a few times. The chain is built from TRBV7-2 and TRBJ2-7; D gene ambiguous. The CDR3 is 12 residues long. Germline CDR1 reads SGHTA; CDR2 reads FQGNSA. The V end lost 0 bases, the J end lost 12 bases, and 12 bases lay between the germline ends. CDR3 nucleotides: TGTGCCAGCAGCTTAGCGCGGACGGCGCGGTACTTC. Its translation: CASSLARTARYF.

At least ten counts were recorded for this clonotype. The chain joins TRBV19 to TRBJ1-1; 7 positions match TRBD1. The CDR3 runs to 13 residues. V trimming: 10 bases; J trimming: 6 bases; junction bases outside the gene matches: 11. Germline assignment: CDR1 LNHDA and CDR2 SQIVND (reference sequence). This CDR3 reads CATRDRVVSEAFF. The CDR3 nucleotides are TGTGCCACACGTGACAGGGTGGTCTCTGAAGCTTTCTTT.

The chain joins TRBV12-3 or TRBV12-4 to TRBJ1-1, with D uncertain. The CDR3 consists of 16 residues. The V and J ends lost 3 bases and 5 bases respectively, with 19 bases between them. CDR3 residues: CASSLGQVGTSTEAFF. In DNA form, the CDR3 reads TGTGCCAGCAGTTTGGGTCAGGTGGGTACCAGTACTGAAGCTTTCTTT.

The chain is built from TRBV6-1 and TRBJ1-1; 7 bases align to TRBD1. The CDR3 is 14 residues long. Germline V gene data show CDR1 as MNHNS and CDR2 as SASEGT. The V gene end was trimmed by 4 bases and the J gene end by 3 bases; junction bases not matched to a gene: 5. The CDR3 reads CASSVTGPDTEAFF. The CDR3 region has the DNA TGTGCCAGCAGTGTGACAGGGCCTGACACTGAAGCTTTCTTT.

The chain employs TRBV27 and TRBJ1-1; no definite D call. The CDR3 spans 14 residues. The V end was cut by 5 bases, the J end by 0 bases, with 10 bases between. Germline V gene lookup returns CDR1 MNHEY and CDR2 SMNVEV (reference sequence). CDR3 DNA: TGTGCCAGCAGTCTTAGCGTCATGAACACTGAAGCTTTCTTT. Its protein is CASSLSVMNTEAFF.

V gene TRBV4-3 combines with J gene TRBJ1-6, with 10 bases fitting TRBD1. The V gene's germline CDR1 is LGHNA and CDR2 YSLEER. Trimming took 2 bases from V and 3 from J; bases not matched to a gene: 4. The CDR3 sequence is 17 residues long. This chain's CDR3 is CASSQPTGGFYNSPLHF. Here the CDR3 DNA reads TGCGCCAGCAGCCAACCGACAGGGGGCTTCTATAATTCACCCCTCCACTTT.

The table lists this clonotype with many counts. This chain uses TRBV11-2 with TRBJ1-1; unclear D gene. Between the trimmed V and J ends, which lost 5 bases and 6 bases, there was a span of 4 bases. CDR3 length: 10 residues. The germline V gene has CDR1 SGHAT and CDR2 FQNNGV. The CDR3 reads CASSRAEAFF. For the CDR3, the DNA is TGTGCCAGCAGCCGGGCTGAAGCTTTCTTT.

The table lists this clonotype with many counts. CDR3 amino acids: CASSLDEGANVLTF. In nucleotides, the CDR3 is TGTGCCAGCTCACTTGATGAGGGGGCCAACGTCCTGACTTTC. The chain combines TRBV18 with TRBJ2-6; the D is unclear. This CDR3 spans 14 amino acids. Deletions cut 4 bases from V and 4 bases from J, with 8 bases between. Germline CDR1 is KGHSH and CDR2 is LQKENI.

This clonotype was recorded many times. This chain connects TRBV5-1 to TRBJ1-1; weak D call: TRBD1 (6 bases). The CDR3 sequence is 14 residues long. Germline V lookup: CDR1 SGHRS, CDR2 YFSETQ. Trimming removed 4 bases from V and 1 base from J, with 11 bases in between. The CDR3 bases are TGCGCCAGCAGCCCGGCGACAGGGAACACTGAAGCTTTCTTT. Its protein is CASSPATGNTEAFF.

This clonotype was seen at least ten times. The chain joins TRBV27 to TRBJ1-1, with no clear D. The CDR3 length is 13 residues. The V and J ends lost 3 bases and 2 bases respectively, with 7 bases between them. Germline values: CDR1 MNHEY, CDR2 SMNVEV (reference sequence). In DNA form, the CDR3 reads TGTGCCAGCAGTTTCACCCGAAACACTGAAGCTTTCTTT. Translation: CASSFTRNTEAFF.

This clonotype was recorded many times. This chain links TRBV7-2 with TRBJ2-5, with D perhaps given as TRBD1 or TRBD2 (5 bases each). V was clipped by 2 bases and J by 5 bases, with 9 bases between them. The CDR3 has 13 amino acids. The V gene's germline CDR1 is SGHTA and CDR2 FQGNSA. The CDR3 spells CASSLPWGETQYF. CDR3 DNA: TGTGCCAGCAGCTTACCGTGGGGGGAGACCCAGTACTTC.

This clonotype has ten or more counts. V is TRBV11-2 and J is TRBJ1-1; D unclear. CDR1 and CDR2 (germline): SGHAT, FQNNGV. Trimming pared 6 bases from V and 2 bases from J, leaving 19 bases between. The CDR3 has 16 residues. The CDR3 nucleotides read TGTGCCAGCAGTTCCGAAGCGGGTGGGAGCAACACTGAAGCTTTCTTT. Translation gives CASSSEAGGSNTEAFF.

This clonotype was detected ten times or more. The chain uses TRBV6-5 and TRBJ1-1; the D is unclear. Trimming shortened V by 0 bases and J by 11 bases, and 22 bases separated the two germline ends. CDR1 and CDR2 from the germline V gene are MNHEY and SVGAGI. The CDR3 consists of 16 residues. CDR3 residues: CASSYSRGAGGVRAFF. CDR3 in DNA: TGTGCCAGCAGTTACTCCCGAGGAGCGGGCGGGGTAAGGGCTTTCTTT.

Of note for this clonotype: A much larger clone differs by one base, so this may be a read error. The V and J genes are TRBV7-2 and TRBJ2-7; D uncertain. The CDR3 runs to 14 residues. Germline values: CDR1 SGHTA, CDR2 FQGNSA. CDR3 nucleotides: TGTGCCAGCGGCTTGTCAGTTATCCCCTACGAGCAGTACTTC. This gives the protein CASGLSVIPYEQYF.